The next 19 T cell receptor beta chains were all read from a single sample in a study of CD8 T cell repertoires and HIV-1 epitope variants. Clones were read by immunoSEQ multiplex PCR, and TCRdb kept only the in-frame ones, dropping some. The profile shows roughly 5,200 clones, under 70% of them singletons. These receptors lack a known antigen. Sequencing used cultured CD8+ T cells derived from PBMCs. The receptors stem from a male donor with HIV.

The rearrangement links TRBV19 to TRBJ2-7; D might be TRBD1 (6 bases). The CDR3 is made up of 14 amino acids. Trimming left V 5 bases short and J 3 bases short, with 14 bases between. Germline V gene sequence: CDR1 LNHDA, CDR2 SQIVND (reference sequence). CDR3 protein: CASSVRDTNYEQYF. In DNA, the CDR3 is TGTGCCAGTAGTGTTCGGGACACCAACTACGAGCAGTACTTC.

V is TRBV30 and J is TRBJ2-7; D may be TRBD1 (6 bases). V gave up 3 bases and J gave up 5 bases, with 17 bases separating them. CDR3 length: 14 amino acids. The germline CDR1 and CDR2 sequences are GTSNPN and SVGIG (reference sequence). CDR3: CAWSASQGWDEQYF. The CDR3 bases are TGTGCCTGGAGCGCATCCCAGGGGTGGGACGAGCAGTACTTC. Complete variable domain (other parts from reference TRBV30 and TRBJ2-7): SQTIHQWPATLVQPVGSPLSLECTVEGTSNPNLYWYRQAAGRGLQLLFYSVGIGQISSEVPQNLSASRPQDRQFILSSKKLLLSDSGFYLCAWSASQGWDEQYFGPGTRLTVT.

The rearrangement joins TRBV15 to TRBJ1-1; no clear D. The CDR3 runs 15 residues. Trimming pared 0 bases from V and 0 bases from J, leaving 8 bases between. Germline V gives CDR1 LNHNV, CDR2 YYDKDF (reference sequence). In DNA form, the CDR3 reads TGTGCCACCAGCAGAGATAGGGCGGTGAACACTGAAGCTTTCTTT. Its translation is CATSRDRAVNTEAFF. Drawing the rest from reference TRBV15 and TRBJ1-1, the complete variable domain is DAMVIQNPRYQVTQFGKPVTLSCSQTLNHNVMYWYQQKSSQAPKLLFHYYDKDFNNEADTPDNFQSRRPNTSFCFLDIRSPGLGDTAMYLCATSRDRAVNTEAFFGQGTRLTVV.

This clone was picked up one time. The CDR3 bases are TGTGCCATCAGTGAGGGGGGTCCGGGCCTGAACACTGAAGCTTTCTTT. Translated, it gives CAISEGGPGLNTEAFF. The chain joins TRBV10-3 to TRBJ1-1; the D gene is possibly TRBD1 (5 bases). The V end was cut by 2 bases, the J end by 0 bases, with 13 bases between. Germline V lookup: CDR1 ENHRY, CDR2 SYGVKD. The CDR3 totals 16 residues.

DNA for the CDR3: TGTGCCAGCAGCTTAATGGGGACAGGGGACTACGAGCAGTACTTC. This translates into CASSLMGTGDYEQYF. The V and J genes are TRBV7-9 and TRBJ2-7; 10 bases map to TRBD1. V lost 2 bases and J lost 3; bases outside the gene matches: 4. The CDR3 covers 15 residues. Germline V gene sequence: CDR1 SEHNR, CDR2 FQNEAQ (reference sequence).

The chain has TRBV28 and TRBJ1-5; no clear D gene. The CDR3 has 12 amino acids. Germline CDR1 and CDR2: MDHEN and SYDVKM. V shed 8 bases and J shed 2 bases, with 7 bases lying between them. The CDR3 bases are TGTGCCAGCTGGACGGGCAATCAGCCCCAGCATTTT. Protein: CASWTGNQPQHF.

The chain combines TRBV19 with TRBJ1-5; no reliable D call. Trimming stripped 5 bases from V and 5 bases from J, with 10 bases between. Germline V CDR1 and CDR2: LNHDA, SQIVND (reference sequence). The CDR3 contains 13 residues. This CDR3 reads CASSPAGDQPQHF. The DNA for the CDR3 is TGTGCCAGTAGTCCCGCGGGTGATCAGCCCCAGCATTTT.

This sequence joins TRBV28 and TRBJ2-1, with a weak D call TRBD2 (6 bases). V lost 6 bases, J lost 4 bases, and 16 bases lay in between. Germline V gives CDR1 MDHEN, CDR2 SYDVKM. CDR3 length: 15 amino acids. CDR3 loop: CASRKAGRGYNEQFF. The CDR3 bases are TGTGCCAGCAGGAAGGCGGGAAGGGGATACAATGAGCAGTTCTTC.

The chain has TRBV4-3 and TRBJ2-6; TRBD1 aligns across 8 bases. The CDR3 loop spans 17 amino acids. Germline V gives CDR1 LGHNA, CDR2 YSLEER. The V and J ends lost 2 bases and 1 base, in that order; junction bases with no gene match: 4. This CDR3 reads CASSQRQGRSGANVLTF. As DNA, the CDR3 is TGCGCCAGCAGCCAAAGACAGGGGAGGTCTGGGGCCAACGTCCTGACTTTC.

Points on this clone: The sample has other DNA sequences that encode this CDR3 too. The chain joins TRBV4-2 to TRBJ2-7; 7 bases match TRBD2. The CDR3 contains 12 residues. Losses at the gene ends were 1 base for V and 6 bases for J; bases not matched to a gene: 0. Germline assignment: CDR1 LGHNA and CDR2 YNFKEQ. The CDR3 spells CASSQAGGEQYF. The CDR3 coding sequence is TGTGCCAGCAGCCAAGCGGGGGGCGAGCAGTACTTC.

The genes are TRBV5-8 and TRBJ2-3, with 7 bases matching TRBD1. J gave up 1 base and V 4 bases, and 6 bases lay outside the gene matches. There are 15 residues in the CDR3. CDR1 SGHTS and CDR2 YDEGEE come from the germline V gene. The chain's CDR3 is CASSKDRSRTDTQYF. As DNA, the CDR3 is TGTGCCAGCAGCAAGGACAGGTCCCGCACAGATACGCAGTATTTT.

The chain is built from TRBV29-1 and TRBJ1-2; 7 positions match TRBD1. V gave up 7 bases and J gave up 5 bases; unmatched junction bases: 7. The length of the CDR3 is 12 residues. Germline V CDR1 and CDR2: SQVTM, ANQGSEA. The CDR3 bases are TGCAGCGGTGGGACAGCGGGGTATGGCTACACCTTC. Translating gives CSGGTAGYGYTF.

CDR3: CSVESGTGGIYGYTF. CDR3 DNA sequence: TGCAGCGTTGAATCCGGGACAGGGGGGATCTATGGCTACACCTTC. The chain is built from TRBV29-1 and TRBJ1-2; 11 positions agree with TRBD1. After removal of 2 bases from V and 4 bases from J, the junction contained 6 bases not matched to a gene. The CDR3 has 15 amino acids. Germline V gene sequence: CDR1 SQVTM, CDR2 ANQGSEA.

This clone was recorded a few times. The chain links TRBV7-3 to TRBJ2-7; 7 bases map to TRBD1. The germline V gene has CDR1 SGHTA and CDR2 FQGTGA. This CDR3 region has 14 residues. Trimming took 3 bases from V and 7 from J; bases not matched to a gene: 9. CDR3: CASSLGQYLREQYF. The CDR3 bases are TGTGCCAGCAGCTTGGGACAGTACCTTCGTGAGCAGTACTTC. The complete variable domain, with remaining parts taken from reference TRBV7-3 and TRBJ2-7, reads GAGVSQTPSNKVTEKGKYVELRCDPISGHTALYWYRQSLGQGPEFLIYFQGTGAADDSGLPNDRFFAVRPEGSVSTLKIQRTERGDSAVYLCASSLGQYLREQYFGPGTRLTVT.

There are a few counts of this clone. The chain joins TRBV5-4 to TRBJ2-7; weak D call: TRBD1 (6 bases). Germline-derived CDR1 and CDR2 are SGHNT and YYREEE (reference sequence). The CDR3 runs 15 residues. Trimming shortened V by 2 bases and J by 3 bases, and 15 bases separated the two germline ends. The CDR3 region has the DNA TGTGCCAGCAGCTTTTCTGGCAGGGGCTTCTACGAGCAGTACTTC. Encoded protein: CASSFSGRGFYEQYF.

The CDR3 nucleotides are TGTGCCAGTAGTATAGCCCCTCCGGGACAGGGGTTCAAAAACATTCAGTACTTC. Amino acids: CASSIAPPGQGFKNIQYF. The rearrangement uses TRBV19 and TRBJ2-4; 10 bases fit TRBD1. The CDR3 is 18 residues long. Germline CDR1 is LNHDA and CDR2 is SQIVND (reference sequence). J gave up 3 bases and V 1 base, and 9 bases lay outside the gene matches.

In this sample, this clone turned up once. V usage is TRBV5-4 and J usage is TRBJ2-7; D possibly corresponds to TRBD1 (5 bases). CDR3 length: 12 residues. Trimming cost V 1 base and J 4 bases, with 6 bases left between them. Per the germline V gene, CDR1 is SGHNT and CDR2 is YYREEE (reference sequence). In nucleotides, the CDR3 is TGTGCCAGCAGCTTGAGGGGATACGAGCAGTACTTC. This gives the protein CASSLRGYEQYF. The whole variable domain, filled in from reference TRBV5-4 and TRBJ2-7, reads ETGVTQSPTHLIKTRGQQVTLRCSSQSGHNTVSWYQQALGQGPQFIFQYYREEENGRGNFPPRFSGLQFPNYSSELNVNALELDDSALYLCASSLRGYEQYFGPGTRLTVT.

The gene calls are TRBV11-2 and TRBJ2-7, with D possibly being TRBD1 (5 bases). The CDR3 length is 14 residues. Trimming removed 2 bases from V and 4 bases from J, with 12 bases in between. Per the germline V gene, CDR1 is SGHAT and CDR2 is FQNNGV. This CDR3 reads CASSLLQGSYEQYF. DNA of the CDR3: TGTGCCAGCAGCTTATTGCAGGGATCTTACGAGCAGTACTTC.

This clone turned up a few times. The chain joins TRBV5-8 to TRBJ1-5; TRBD1 aligns across 7 bases. The CDR3 sequence is 18 residues long. The V and J ends lost 2 bases and 6 bases, in that order; junction bases with no gene match: 17. CDR1 is SGHTS, CDR2 YDEGEE, per germline. The CDR3 nucleotides are TGTGCCAGCAGCTTTGATGCTACAGGGGATCTAGTGCCTCAGCCCCAGCATTTT. Protein sequence: CASSFDATGDLVPQPQHF.